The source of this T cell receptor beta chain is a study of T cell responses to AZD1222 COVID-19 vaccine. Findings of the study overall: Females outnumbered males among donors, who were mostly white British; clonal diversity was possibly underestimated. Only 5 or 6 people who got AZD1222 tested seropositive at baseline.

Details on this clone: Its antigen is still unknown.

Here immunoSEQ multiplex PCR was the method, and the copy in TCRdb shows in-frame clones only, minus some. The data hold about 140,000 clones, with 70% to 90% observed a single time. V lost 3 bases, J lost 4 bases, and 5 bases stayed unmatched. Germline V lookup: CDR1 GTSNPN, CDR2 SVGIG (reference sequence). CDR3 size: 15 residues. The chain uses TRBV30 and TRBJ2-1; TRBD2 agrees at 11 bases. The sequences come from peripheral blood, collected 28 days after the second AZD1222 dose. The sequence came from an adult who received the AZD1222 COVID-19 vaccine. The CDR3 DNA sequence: TGTGCCTGGAGCCGTACTAGCGGGAGATACAATGAGCAGTTCTTC. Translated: CAWSRTSGRYNEQFF. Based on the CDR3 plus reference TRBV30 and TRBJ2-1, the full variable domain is SQTIHQWPATLVQPVGSPLSLECTVEGTSNPNLYWYRQAAGRGLQLLFYSVGIGQISSEVPQNLSASRPQDRQFILSSKKLLLSDSGFYLCAWSRTSGRYNEQFFGPGTRLTVL.